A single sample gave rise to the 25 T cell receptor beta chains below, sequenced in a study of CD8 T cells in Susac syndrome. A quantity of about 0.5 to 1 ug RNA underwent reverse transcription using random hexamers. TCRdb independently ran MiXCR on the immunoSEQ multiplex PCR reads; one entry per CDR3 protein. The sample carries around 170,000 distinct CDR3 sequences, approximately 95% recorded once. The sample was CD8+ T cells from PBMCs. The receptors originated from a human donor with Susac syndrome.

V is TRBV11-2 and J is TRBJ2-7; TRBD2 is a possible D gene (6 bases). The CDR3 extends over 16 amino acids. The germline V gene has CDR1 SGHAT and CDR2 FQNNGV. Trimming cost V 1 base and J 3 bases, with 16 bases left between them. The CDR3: CASSLAAGDSSYEQYF. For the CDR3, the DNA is TGTGCCAGCAGCTTAGCCGCCGGGGACTCAAGCTACGAGCAGTACTTC.

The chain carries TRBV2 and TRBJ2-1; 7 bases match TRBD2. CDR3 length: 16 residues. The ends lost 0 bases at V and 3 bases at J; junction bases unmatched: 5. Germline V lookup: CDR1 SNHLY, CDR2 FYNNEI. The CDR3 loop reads CASSEAPRGIYNEQFF. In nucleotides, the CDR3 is TGTGCCAGCAGTGAAGCTCCGCGGGGGATCTACAATGAGCAGTTCTTC.

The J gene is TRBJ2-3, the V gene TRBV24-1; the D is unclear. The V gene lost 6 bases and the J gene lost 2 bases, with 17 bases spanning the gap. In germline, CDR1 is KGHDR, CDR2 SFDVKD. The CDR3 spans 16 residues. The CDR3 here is CATSSSLSQTTDTQYF. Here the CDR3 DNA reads TGTGCCACCAGTAGTAGTTTATCACAGACCACAGATACGCAGTATTTT.

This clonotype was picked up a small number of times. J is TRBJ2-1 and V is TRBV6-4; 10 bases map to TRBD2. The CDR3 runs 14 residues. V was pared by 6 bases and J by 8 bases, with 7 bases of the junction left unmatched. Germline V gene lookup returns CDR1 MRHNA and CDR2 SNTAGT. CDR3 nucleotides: TGTGCCAGCAGCGGGGGTCTAGCGGGGGATGAGCAGTTCTTC. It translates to CASSGGLAGDEQFF.

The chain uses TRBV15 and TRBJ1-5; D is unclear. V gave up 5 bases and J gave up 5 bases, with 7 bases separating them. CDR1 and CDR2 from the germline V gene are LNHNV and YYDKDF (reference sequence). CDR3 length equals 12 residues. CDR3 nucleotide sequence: TGTGCCACCAGCGAAGACCATCAGCCCCAGCATTTT. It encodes CATSEDHQPQHF.

CDR3 loop: CASSQVREGGTEAFF. In nucleotides, the CDR3 is TGCGCCAGCAGCCAAGTTCGAGAGGGCGGCACTGAAGCTTTCTTT. The V call is TRBV4-1, the J call TRBJ1-1; D unresolved. Germline V lookup: CDR1 MGHRA, CDR2 YSYEKL. This CDR3 is 15 amino acids long. Trimming shortened V by 1 base and J by 4 bases, and 13 bases separated the two germline ends.

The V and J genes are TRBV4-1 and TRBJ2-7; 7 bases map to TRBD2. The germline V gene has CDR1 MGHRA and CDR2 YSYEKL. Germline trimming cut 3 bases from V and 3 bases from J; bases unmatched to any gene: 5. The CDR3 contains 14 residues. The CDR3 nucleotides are TGCGCCAGCAGCCATTTTCGGGGGGTCTACGAGCAGTACTTC. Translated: CASSHFRGVYEQYF.

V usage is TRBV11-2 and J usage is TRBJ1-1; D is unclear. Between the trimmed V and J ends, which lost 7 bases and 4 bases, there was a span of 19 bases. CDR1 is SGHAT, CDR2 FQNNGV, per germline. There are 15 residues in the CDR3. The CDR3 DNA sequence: TGTGCCAGCACCACACCCGATGGGGAGGGCACTGAAGCTTTCTTT. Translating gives CASTTPDGEGTEAFF.

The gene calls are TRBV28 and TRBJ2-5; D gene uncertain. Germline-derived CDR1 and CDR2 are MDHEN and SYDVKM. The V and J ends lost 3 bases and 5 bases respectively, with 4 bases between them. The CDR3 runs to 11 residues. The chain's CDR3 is CASSFMETQYF. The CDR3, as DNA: TGTGCCAGCAGTTTTATGGAGACCCAGTACTTC.

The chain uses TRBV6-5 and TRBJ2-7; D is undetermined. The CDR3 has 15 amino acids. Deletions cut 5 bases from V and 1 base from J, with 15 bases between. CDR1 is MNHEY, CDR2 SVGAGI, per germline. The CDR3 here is CASSPYGVKSYEQYF. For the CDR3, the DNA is TGTGCCAGCAGTCCCTATGGCGTGAAATCCTACGAGCAGTACTTC.

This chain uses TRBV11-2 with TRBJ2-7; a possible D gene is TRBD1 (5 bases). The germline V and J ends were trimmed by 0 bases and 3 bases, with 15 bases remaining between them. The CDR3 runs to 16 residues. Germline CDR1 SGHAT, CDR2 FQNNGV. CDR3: CASSLEYGALSYEQYF. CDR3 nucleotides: TGTGCCAGCAGCTTAGAATATGGGGCCTTAAGCTACGAGCAGTACTTC.

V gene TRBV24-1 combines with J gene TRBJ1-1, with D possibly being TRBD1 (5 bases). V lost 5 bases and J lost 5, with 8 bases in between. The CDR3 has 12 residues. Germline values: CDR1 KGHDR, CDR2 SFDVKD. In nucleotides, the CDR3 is TGTGCCACCAGTGCAGGGAATACTGAAGCTTTCTTT. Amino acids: CATSAGNTEAFF.

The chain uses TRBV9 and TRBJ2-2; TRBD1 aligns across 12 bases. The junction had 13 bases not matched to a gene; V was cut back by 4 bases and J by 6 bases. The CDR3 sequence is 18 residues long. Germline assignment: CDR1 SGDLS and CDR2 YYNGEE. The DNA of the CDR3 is TGTGCCAGCAGCCCGTCCCGGGACAGGGGGCTTTGGTCCGGGGAGCTGTTTTTT. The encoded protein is CASSPSRDRGLWSGELFF. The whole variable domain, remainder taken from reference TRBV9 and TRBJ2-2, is DSGVTQTPKHLITATGQRVTLRCSPRSGDLSVYWYQQSLDQGLQFLIQYYNGEERAKGNILERFSAQQFPDLHSELNLSSLELGDSALYFCASSPSRDRGLWSGELFFGEGSRLTVL.

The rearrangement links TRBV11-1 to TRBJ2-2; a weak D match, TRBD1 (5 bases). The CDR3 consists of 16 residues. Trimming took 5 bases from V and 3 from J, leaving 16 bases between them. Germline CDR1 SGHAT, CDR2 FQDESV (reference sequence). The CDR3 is CASSVPGFRDTGELFF. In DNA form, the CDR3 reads TGTGCCAGCAGCGTACCAGGGTTTCGGGACACCGGGGAGCTGTTTTTT. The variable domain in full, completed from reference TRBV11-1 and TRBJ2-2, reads EAEVAQSPRYKITEKSQAVAFWCDPISGHATLYWYRQILGQGPELLVQFQDESVVDDSQLPKDRFSAERLKGVDSTLKIQPAELGDSAMYLCASSVPGFRDTGELFFGEGSRLTVL.

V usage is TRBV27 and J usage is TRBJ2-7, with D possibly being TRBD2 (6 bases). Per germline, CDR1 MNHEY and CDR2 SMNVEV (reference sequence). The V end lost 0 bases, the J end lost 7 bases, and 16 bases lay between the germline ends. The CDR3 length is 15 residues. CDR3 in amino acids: CASSLSVPTGREQYF. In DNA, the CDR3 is TGTGCCAGCAGTTTATCCGTCCCCACCGGGAGAGAGCAGTACTTC.

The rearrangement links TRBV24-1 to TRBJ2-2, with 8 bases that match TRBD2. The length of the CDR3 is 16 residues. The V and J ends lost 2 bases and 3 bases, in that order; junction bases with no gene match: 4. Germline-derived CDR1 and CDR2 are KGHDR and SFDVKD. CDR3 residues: CATSDSSGSYTGELFF. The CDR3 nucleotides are TGTGCCACCAGTGATTCCAGCGGGAGCTACACCGGGGAGCTGTTTTTT.

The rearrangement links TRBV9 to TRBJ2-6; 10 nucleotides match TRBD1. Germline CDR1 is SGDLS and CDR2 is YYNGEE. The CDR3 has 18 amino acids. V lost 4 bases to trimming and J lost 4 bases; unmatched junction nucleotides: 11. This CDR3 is CASSPRDRGVLGANVLTF. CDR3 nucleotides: TGTGCCAGCAGCCCCCGGGACAGGGGAGTATTGGGGGCCAACGTCCTGACTTTC.

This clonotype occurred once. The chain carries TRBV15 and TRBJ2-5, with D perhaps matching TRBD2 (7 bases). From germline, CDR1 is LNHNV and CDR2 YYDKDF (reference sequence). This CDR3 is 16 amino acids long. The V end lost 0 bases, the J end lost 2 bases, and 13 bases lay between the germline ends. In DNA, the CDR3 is TGTGCCACCAGCAGAGATTGGGGGGGGGCTCAAGAGACCCAGTACTTC. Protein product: CATSRDWGGAQETQYF. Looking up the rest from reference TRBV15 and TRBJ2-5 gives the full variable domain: DAMVIQNPRYQVTQFGKPVTLSCSQTLNHNVMYWYQQKSSQAPKLLFHYYDKDFNNEADTPDNFQSRRPNTSFCFLDIRSPGLGDTAMYLCATSRDWGGAQETQYFGPGTRLLVL.

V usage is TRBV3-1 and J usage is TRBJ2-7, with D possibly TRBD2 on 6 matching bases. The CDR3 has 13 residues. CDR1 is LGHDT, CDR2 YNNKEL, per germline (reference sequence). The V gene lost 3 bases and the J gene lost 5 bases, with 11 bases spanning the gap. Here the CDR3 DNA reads TGTGCCAGCAGCCATTCCGGGGGAAACGAGCAGTACTTC. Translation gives CASSHSGGNEQYF.

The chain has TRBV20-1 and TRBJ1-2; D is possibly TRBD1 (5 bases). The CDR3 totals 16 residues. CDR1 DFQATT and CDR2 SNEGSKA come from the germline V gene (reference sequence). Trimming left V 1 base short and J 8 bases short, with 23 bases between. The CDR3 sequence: CSARGTRALGKMGYTF. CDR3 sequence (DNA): TGCAGTGCTAGAGGGACACGGGCGTTGGGGAAAATGGGCTACACCTTC.

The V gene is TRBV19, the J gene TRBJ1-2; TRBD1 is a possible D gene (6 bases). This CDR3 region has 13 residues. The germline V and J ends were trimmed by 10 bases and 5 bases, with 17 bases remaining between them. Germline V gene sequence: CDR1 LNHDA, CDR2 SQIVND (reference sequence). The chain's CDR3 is CATSGHYWYGYTF. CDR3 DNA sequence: TGTGCCACCTCGGGACACTATTGGTATGGCTACACCTTC.

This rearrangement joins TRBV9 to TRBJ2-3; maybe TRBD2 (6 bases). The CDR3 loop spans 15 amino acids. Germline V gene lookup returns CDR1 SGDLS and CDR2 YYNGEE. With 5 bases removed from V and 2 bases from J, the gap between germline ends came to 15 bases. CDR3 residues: CASRRTGLNTDTQYF. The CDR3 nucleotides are TGTGCCAGCAGACGGACGGGACTTAACACAGATACGCAGTATTTT. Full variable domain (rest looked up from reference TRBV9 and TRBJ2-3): DSGVTQTPKHLITATGQRVTLRCSPRSGDLSVYWYQQSLDQGLQFLIQYYNGEERAKGNILERFSAQQFPDLHSELNLSSLELGDSALYFCASRRTGLNTDTQYFGPGTRLTVL.

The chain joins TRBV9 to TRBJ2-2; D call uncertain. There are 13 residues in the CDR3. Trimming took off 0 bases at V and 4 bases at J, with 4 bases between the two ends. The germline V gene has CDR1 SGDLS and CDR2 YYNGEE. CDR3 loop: CASSVESTGELFF. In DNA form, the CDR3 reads TGTGCCAGCAGCGTAGAAAGCACCGGGGAGCTGTTTTTT.

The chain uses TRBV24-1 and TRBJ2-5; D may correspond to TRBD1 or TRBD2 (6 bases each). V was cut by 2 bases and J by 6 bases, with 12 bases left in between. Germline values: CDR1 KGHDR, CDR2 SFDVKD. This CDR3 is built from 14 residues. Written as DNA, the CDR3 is TGTGCCACCAGTGATTCCGGGGGCTCGAAGACCCAGTACTTC. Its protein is CATSDSGGSKTQYF.

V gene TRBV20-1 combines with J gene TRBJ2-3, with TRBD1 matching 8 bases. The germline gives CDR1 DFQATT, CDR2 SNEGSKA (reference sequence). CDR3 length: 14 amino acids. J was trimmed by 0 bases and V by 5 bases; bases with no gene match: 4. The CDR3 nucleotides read TGCAGTGCTGGACAGGGTCCTAGCACAGATACGCAGTATTTT. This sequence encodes CSAGQGPSTDTQYF.